This entry lists 21 T cell receptor beta chains sequenced from one sample in a study of T cell responses to AZD1222 COVID-19 vaccine. Repertoires were generated with immunoSEQ multiplex PCR, while TCRdb's copy carries only in-frame clones and drops some. This sample has some 160,000 clones, with around 88% found just once. The sequencing here drew on peripheral blood, taken 28 days after the second AZD1222 dose. The receptors stem from an adult who received the AZD1222 COVID-19 vaccine.

V usage is TRBV7-2 and J usage is TRBJ2-1; 8 bases line up with TRBD2. Trimming cost V 3 bases and J 10 bases; bases outside gene matches: 5. The CDR3 extends over 13 amino acids. Germline V CDR1 and CDR2: SGHTA, FQGNSA. The CDR3 bases are TGTGCCAGCAGCTTCGGGGGGGCCTGGGAGCAGTTCTTC. Amino acids: CASSFGGAWEQFF.

The rearrangement joins TRBV4-1 to TRBJ1-6; D gene unclear. The germline V and J ends were trimmed by 1 base and 7 bases, with 17 bases remaining between them. The CDR3 has 17 residues. Germline-derived CDR1 and CDR2 are MGHRA and YSYEKL. The CDR3 sequence is CASSQVDMGFVNSPLHF. The CDR3 DNA sequence: TGCGCCAGCAGCCAAGTGGATATGGGGTTTGTAAATTCACCCCTCCACTTT.

V gene TRBV23-1 combines with J gene TRBJ2-7; 9 positions match TRBD1. TRBV23-1 is given ORF status, its function remaining uncertain. V lost 10 bases and J lost 0; bases outside the gene matches: 4. The CDR3 has 13 amino acids. CDR3 bases: TGCGCCATCCGACAGGGGGACTCCTACGAGCAGTACTTC. The encoded protein is CAIRQGDSYEQYF.

The chain recombines TRBV6-6 with TRBJ1-1; D uncertain. Germline V gene lookup returns CDR1 MNHNY and CDR2 SVGAGI (reference sequence). CDR3 length equals 14 residues. V shed 2 bases and J shed 6 bases, with 13 bases lying between them. For the CDR3, the DNA is TGTGCCAGCAGTTACGTCGGCTCCGGTGCTGAAGCTTTCTTT. Protein sequence: CASSYVGSGAEAFF.

The rearrangement uses TRBV7-9 and TRBJ2-1; TRBD2 matches at 13 bases. Germline V lookup: CDR1 SEHNR, CDR2 FQNEAQ (reference sequence). The CDR3 is 18 amino acids. With 4 bases clipped from V and 2 bases from J, the junction kept 8 bases outside the gene matches. The CDR3 DNA is TGTGCCAGCAGCTCGGGGACTAGCGGGGATTGGACCTACAATGAGCAGTTCTTC. This translates into CASSSGTSGDWTYNEQFF.

The V call is TRBV29-1, the J call TRBJ2-5; D may be TRBD2 (6 bases). V was trimmed by 7 bases and J by 5 bases, leaving 23 bases between them. The germline V gene encodes CDR1 SQVTM and CDR2 ANQGSEA. This CDR3 is 15 amino acids long. The CDR3 sequence: CSAEGAGSRYETQYF. Written as DNA, the CDR3 is TGCAGCGCCGAGGGTGCGGGGTCGAGATATGAGACCCAGTACTTC.

The chain has TRBV11-2 and TRBJ2-1, with 7 bases matching TRBD2. The germline V gene has CDR1 SGHAT and CDR2 FQNNGV. The V segment lost 5 bases and the J segment 10 bases; nucleotides outside the gene matches: 11. The CDR3 contains 14 residues. The CDR3 DNA follows: TGTGCCAGCAGCCTTAGTCCAGCGGGGCGGGAGCAGTTCTTC. Amino acid sequence: CASSLSPAGREQFF.

The J gene is TRBJ1-2, the V gene TRBV18; TRBD1 matches at 7 bases. The CDR3 runs 15 residues. J was trimmed by 3 bases and V by 6 bases; bases with no gene match: 10. CDR1 is KGHSH, CDR2 LQKENI, per germline. The CDR3 region has the DNA TGTGCCAGCTCCCAAACGATCACAGGGGACTATGGCTACACCTTC. Translating gives CASSQTITGDYGYTF. Looking up the rest from reference TRBV18 and TRBJ1-2 gives the full variable domain: NAGVMQNPRHLVRRRGQEARLRCSPMKGHSHVYWYRQLPEEGLKFMVYLQKENIIDESGMPKERFSAEFPKEGPSILRIQQVVRGDSAAYFCASSQTITGDYGYTFGSGTRLTVV.

This chain joins TRBV19 and TRBJ1-5; 7 positions match TRBD1. The CDR3 covers 15 residues. Germline CDR1 and CDR2: LNHDA and SQIVND (reference sequence). Trimming took 3 bases from V and 5 from J; bases not matched to a gene: 7. Here the CDR3 reads CASSMGTGAHQPQHF. DNA for the CDR3: TGTGCCAGTAGTATGGGAACAGGGGCCCATCAGCCCCAGCATTTT.

J is TRBJ2-7 and V is TRBV5-1; D unresolved. The germline V gene encodes CDR1 SGHRS and CDR2 YFSETQ. V shed 0 bases and J shed 2 bases, with 6 bases lying between them. The CDR3 runs to 13 residues. The CDR3 region is CASSLDTAYEQYF. In DNA form, the CDR3 reads TGCGCCAGCAGCTTGGACACAGCCTACGAGCAGTACTTC.

The genes are TRBV10-3 and TRBJ1-1; no clear D gene. Per germline, CDR1 ENHRY and CDR2 SYGVKD. This CDR3 is 12 amino acids long. Trimming took off 10 bases at V and 4 bases at J, with 13 bases between the two ends. CDR3 in amino acids: CASKTDGTEAFF. As DNA, the CDR3 is TGTGCCAGCAAAACGGATGGCACTGAAGCTTTCTTT.

The chain employs TRBV11-2 and TRBJ1-6, with D uncertain. The V end was cut by 0 bases, the J end by 0 bases, with 15 bases between. CDR3 length: 19 residues. CDR1 and CDR2 (germline): SGHAT, FQNNGV. This CDR3 reads CASSLESRRVFSYNSPLHF. CDR3 coding DNA: TGTGCCAGCAGCTTAGAAAGTCGTCGGGTTTTCTCCTATAATTCACCCCTCCACTTT.

J is TRBJ1-2 and V is TRBV6-5; 9 bases map to TRBD1. The CDR3 consists of 14 residues. Germline CDR1 and CDR2: MNHEY and SVGAGI. J gave up 2 bases and V 8 bases, and 6 bases lay outside the gene matches. CDR3 loop: CASGRGTGNYGYTF. CDR3 nucleotide sequence: TGTGCCAGCGGAAGGGGGACAGGGAACTATGGCTACACCTTC.

This clone was counted a single time. The chain has TRBV5-5 and TRBJ2-7; D is unresolved. The V end lost 2 bases, the J end lost 3 bases, and 6 bases lay between the germline ends. Per the germline V gene, CDR1 is SGHKS and CDR2 is YYEKEE (reference sequence). The CDR3 has 12 amino acids. The CDR3 coding sequence is TGTGCCAGCAGCTTCGATTACTACGAGCAGTACTTC. It encodes CASSFDYYEQYF. Full variable domain (rest looked up from reference TRBV5-5 and TRBJ2-7): DAGVTQSPTHLIKTRGQQVTLRCSPISGHKSVSWYQQVLGQGPQFIFQYYEKEERGRGNFPDRFSARQFPNYSSELNVNALLLGDSALYLCASSFDYYEQYFGPGTRLTVT.

The CDR3 DNA reads TGTGCCAGTAGTATAGATGCAAGCGGGAACTATGGCTACACCTTC. Its translation: CASSIDASGNYGYTF. This chain links TRBV19 with TRBJ1-2; no reliable D call. With 0 bases removed from V and 2 bases from J, the gap between germline ends came to 10 bases. Germline V gene lookup returns CDR1 LNHDA and CDR2 SQIVND (reference sequence). The CDR3 spans 15 residues.

V is TRBV2 and J is TRBJ2-1, with a possible D match to TRBD1 (5 bases). V gave up 4 bases and J gave up 5 bases, with 6 bases separating them. The CDR3 loop spans 12 amino acids. Germline V lookup: CDR1 SNHLY, CDR2 FYNNEI. CDR3 DNA sequence: TGTGCCAGCAGTGCACAGGACAATGAGCAGTTCTTC. Protein product: CASSAQDNEQFF.

The rearrangement links TRBV2 to TRBJ2-5; TRBD2 matches 9 bases. Germline V lookup: CDR1 SNHLY, CDR2 FYNNEI. Trimming at V came to 3 bases and at J to 4 bases, leaving 6 bases not matched to a gene. This CDR3 comprises 15 residues. CDR3 in amino acids: CASSDASGVLETQYF. CDR3 bases: TGTGCCAGCAGTGACGCTAGCGGGGTTTTAGAGACCCAGTACTTC.

The chain employs TRBV4-2 and TRBJ1-1; 7 bases are a match to TRBD1. The junction had 5 bases not matched to a gene; V was cut back by 3 bases and J by 4 bases. From germline, CDR1 is LGHNA and CDR2 YNFKEQ. The CDR3 is made up of 14 amino acids. CDR3 nucleotides: TGTGCCAGCAGCCAGGGGACAGTCGCCACTGAAGCTTTCTTT. Amino acid sequence: CASSQGTVATEAFF.

The J gene is TRBJ1-1, the V gene TRBV3-1 (or the pseudogene TRBV3-2), with a tentative D call TRBD1 (5 bases). CDR3 length equals 15 residues. The germline gives CDR1 LGHDT, CDR2 YNNKEL (reference sequence). The V end lost 4 bases, the J end lost 7 bases, and 19 bases lay between the germline ends. The CDR3 bases are TGTGCCAGCAGCCCTCTCCCAGGTACCAGGGTTGAAGCTTTCTTT. It specifies CASSPLPGTRVEAFF.

V usage is TRBV5-1 and J usage is TRBJ2-7; D not resolved. This CDR3 region has 14 residues. The V end was cut by 1 base, the J end by 1 base, with 9 bases between. Germline V CDR1 and CDR2: SGHRS, YFSETQ. CDR3 sequence reads: CASSLSQASYEQYF. DNA of the CDR3: TGCGCCAGCAGCTTGAGTCAGGCGTCCTACGAGCAGTACTTC.

This sequence joins TRBV3-1 (or the pseudogene TRBV3-2) and TRBJ1-1; D gene unclear. Trimming cost V 1 base and J 4 bases, with 7 bases left between them. The germline V gene has CDR1 LGHDT and CDR2 YNNKEL (reference sequence). This CDR3 spans 13 amino acids. Here the CDR3 reads CASSQVPSTEAFF. The CDR3 DNA reads as TGTGCCAGCAGCCAAGTCCCCAGCACTGAAGCTTTCTTT.